This is a list of T cell receptor beta chains from one sample in a study of blood T cells in healthy people across ages. One entry per CDR3 protein results from TCRdb running MiXCR on the 5' RACE reads. Of about 780,000 distinct CDR3 sequences listed, around 25% are singletons. The data also belong to a second study, concerning T cells of mothers and their children.

The material sequenced was blood. Receptor source: a boy between 10 and 17 years old in good health. The CDR3 runs from the conserved cysteine through the conserved F or W. The D gene is left open where the match is weak. Where a row states a size, it is once, few, many or the class of an expanded clone; other rows omit it.

d_call,j_call,v_call,clone_size,cdr3_nt,cdr3_aa
.,TRBJ2-1,TRBV6-6,.,TGTGCCAGCAGTTACTCGGGTCGTGTGCCTGAGCAGTTCTTC,CASSYSGRVPEQFF
.,TRBJ1-5,TRBV5-1,.,TGCGCCAGCAGCACCACAGGGCCGGGTCAGCCCCAGCATTTT,CASSTTGPGQPQHF
.,TRBJ2-3,TRBV12-3/TRBV12-4,few,TGTGCCAGCAGTTTAGCGGAAGGGGTGGATACGCAGTATTTT,CASSLAEGVDTQYF
.,TRBJ1-1,TRBV27,.,TGTGCCAGCAACCAGGGAGTGGACACTGAAGCTTTCTTT,CASNQGVDTEAFF
.,TRBJ2-7,TRBV9,.,TGTGCCAGCAGCGGGATCCCGAAATCCTACGAGCAGTACTTC,CASSGIPKSYEQYF
TRBD2,TRBJ2-1,TRBV9,few,TGTGCCAGCAGCCCGAGAGCGGGGGGGGACTACAATGAGCAGTTCTTC,CASSPRAGGDYNEQFF
.,TRBJ2-6,TRBV7-6,.,TGTGCCAGCAGCTTCTGGACCGATTACGCCTCTGGGGCCAACGTCCTGACTTTC,CASSFWTDYASGANVLTF
.,TRBJ2-3,TRBV28,.,TGTGCCAGCACCTTGGGCGCCTTTAGCACAGATACGCAGTATTTT,CASTLGAFSTDTQYF
TRBD2,TRBJ2-1,TRBV30,.,TGTGCCTGGAGTGTACGCGCGCTAGCGGGACACAATGAGCAGTTCTTC,CAWSVRALAGHNEQFF
.,TRBJ2-5,TRBV3-1,few,TGTGCCAGCAGCCAAGATCAATCCTGGCAAGAGACCCAGTACTTC,CASSQDQSWQETQYF
.,TRBJ2-5,TRBV7-9,.,TGTGCCAGCAGGAATCTCGGACTTATCCAAGAGACCCAGTACTTC,CASRNLGLIQETQYF
.,TRBJ2-7,TRBV6-5,few,TGTGCCAGCCGCCCGGGGCAGGCCTACGAGCAGTACTTC,CASRPGQAYEQYF
.,TRBJ1-4,TRBV7-9,few,TGTGCCAGCAGCCCCCGGAGGGGGGCTCTTACCGCAACTAATGAAAAACTGTTTTTT,CASSPRRGALTATNEKLFF
.,TRBJ1-1,TRBV28,.,TGTGCCAGCAGTCTAACCCTCAGACAGACTGAAGCTTTCTTT,CASSLTLRQTEAFF
TRBD2,TRBJ2-1,TRBV20-1,few,TGCAGTGCTACAGGACTAGCGGGGGTCTACAATGAGCAGTTCTTC,CSATGLAGVYNEQFF
.,TRBJ1-6,TRBV18,.,TGTGCCAGCTCACCACAGGACATAAGCAATAATTCACCCCTCCACTTT,CASSPQDISNNSPLHF
.,TRBJ2-7,TRBV6-2/TRBV6-3,few,TGTGCCAGCGGGGCGCGTCTAGCATCCTACGAGCAGTACTTC,CASGARLASYEQYF
TRBD1,TRBJ1-5,TRBV10-1,few,TGCGCCAGTCATGACAGGGACCACCGGGCCAATCAGCCCCAGCATTTT,CASHDRDHRANQPQHF
.,TRBJ2-7,TRBV4-1,.,TGCGCCAGCAGCCAAGTGAGGTGGGGTTTTGAGCAGTACTTC,CASSQVRWGFEQYF
.,TRBJ2-3,TRBV7-3,many,TGTGCCAGCAGCTTAAGGGACACAGATACGCAGTATTTT,CASSLRDTDTQYF
.,TRBJ1-5,TRBV18,.,TGTGCCAGCTCTCGACAGAAGAGCAATCAGCCCCAGCATTTT,CASSRQKSNQPQHF
TRBD1,TRBJ2-2,TRBV13,few,TGTGCCAGCAGGACAGGGGCTTACACCGGGGAGCTGTTTTTT,CASRTGAYTGELFF
.,TRBJ2-3,TRBV2,few,TGTGCCAGCAGTGAAGAAGTCGGGGGCGCCACAGATACGCAGTATTTT,CASSEEVGGATDTQYF
.,TRBJ1-1,TRBV2,.,TGTGCCAGCAAGGTGAGGAGGCAGCATAGCTCGAACACTGAAGCTTTCTTT,CASKVRRQHSSNTEAFF
.,TRBJ1-5,TRBV5-5,.,TGTGCCAGCAGCTCAGCAGCATATAGCAATCAGCCCCAGCATTTT,CASSSAAYSNQPQHF
TRBD1,TRBJ2-7,TRBV9,.,TGTGCCAGCAGCGAGGGACAGCGGAACTACGAGCAGTACTTC,CASSEGQRNYEQYF
TRBD1,TRBJ2-7,TRBV27,few,TGTGCCAGCAGCGGACAGGTCGTCCGCGAGCAGTACTTC,CASSGQVVREQYF
.,TRBJ1-6,TRBV9,few,TGTGCCAGCAGCGATTCGTTGGGCAGTAATTCACCCCTCCACTTT,CASSDSLGSNSPLHF
TRBD1,TRBJ1-2,TRBV11-2,.,TGTGCCAGCAGCCCTGGGACAGGGTTGAACTATGGCTACACCTTC,CASSPGTGLNYGYTF
.,TRBJ2-7,TRBV12-3/TRBV12-4,.,TGTGCCAGCAGTTTAGGGACGGCCTACTACGAGCAGTACTTC,CASSLGTAYYEQYF
.,TRBJ2-5,TRBV2,.,TGTGCCAGCAGTGCGTCAAGGGTCCAAGAGACCCAGTACTTC,CASSASRVQETQYF
.,TRBJ1-5,TRBV20-1,.,TGCAGTGCCCGGCCGGGGGCTGGCAATCAGCCCCAGCATTTT,CSARPGAGNQPQHF
.,TRBJ1-1,TRBV20-1,.,TGCAGTGCTAGAGTAATAGGGAAGTACACTGAAGCTTTCTTT,CSARVIGKYTEAFF
TRBD2,TRBJ2-1,TRBV28,.,TGTGCCAGCAGTGCGACGACTAGCGGATCCTACAATGAGCAGTTCTTC,CASSATTSGSYNEQFF
TRBD2,TRBJ2-4,TRBV4-1,.,TGCGCCAGCAGCCAAGACCAGCGGGGGGGACTAGCCAAAAACATTCAGTACTTC,CASSQDQRGGLAKNIQYF